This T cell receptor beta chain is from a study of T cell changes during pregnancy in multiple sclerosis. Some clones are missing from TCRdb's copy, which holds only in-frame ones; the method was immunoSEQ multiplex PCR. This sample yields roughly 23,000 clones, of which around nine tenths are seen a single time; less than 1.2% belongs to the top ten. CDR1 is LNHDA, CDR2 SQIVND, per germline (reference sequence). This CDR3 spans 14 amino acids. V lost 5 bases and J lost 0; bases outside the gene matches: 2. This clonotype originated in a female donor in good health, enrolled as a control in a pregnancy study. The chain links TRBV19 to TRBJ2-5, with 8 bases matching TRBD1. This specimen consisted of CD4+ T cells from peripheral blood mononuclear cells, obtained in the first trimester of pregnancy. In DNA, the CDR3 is TGTGCCAGTAGTGGACAGGGCTACCAAGAGACCCAGTACTTC. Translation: CASSGQGYQETQYF. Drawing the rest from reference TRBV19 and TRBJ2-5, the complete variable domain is DGGITQSPKYLFRKEGQNVTLSCEQNLNHDAMYWYRQDPGQGLRLIYYSQIVNDFQKGDIAEGYSVSREKKESFPLTVTSAQKNPTAFYLCASSGQGYQETQYFGPGTRLLVL.